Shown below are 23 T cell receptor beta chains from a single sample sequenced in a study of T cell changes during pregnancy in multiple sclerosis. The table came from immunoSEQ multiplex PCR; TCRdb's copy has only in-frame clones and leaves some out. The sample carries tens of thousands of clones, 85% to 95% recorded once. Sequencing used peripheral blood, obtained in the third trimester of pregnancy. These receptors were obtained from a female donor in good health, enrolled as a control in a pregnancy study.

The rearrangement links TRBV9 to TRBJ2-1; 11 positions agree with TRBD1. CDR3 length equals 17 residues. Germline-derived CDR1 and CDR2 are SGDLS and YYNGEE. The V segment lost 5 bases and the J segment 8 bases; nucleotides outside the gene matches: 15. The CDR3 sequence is CASSALGGQGGYDEQFF. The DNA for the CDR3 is TGTGCCAGCAGTGCACTAGGGGGACAGGGGGGGTACGATGAGCAGTTCTTC.

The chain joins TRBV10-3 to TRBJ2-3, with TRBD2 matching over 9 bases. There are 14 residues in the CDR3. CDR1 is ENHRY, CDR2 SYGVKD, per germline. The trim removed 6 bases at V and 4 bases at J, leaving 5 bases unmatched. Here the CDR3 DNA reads TGTGCCATCAGGGGGCTAGCGGGATCAGATACGCAGTATTTT. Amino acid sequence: CAIRGLAGSDTQYF.

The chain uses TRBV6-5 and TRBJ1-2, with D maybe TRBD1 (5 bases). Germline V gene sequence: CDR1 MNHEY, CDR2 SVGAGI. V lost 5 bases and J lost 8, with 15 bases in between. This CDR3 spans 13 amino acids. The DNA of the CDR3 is TGTGCCAGCAGTGCTCAGGGTAATGCGGGCTACACCTTC. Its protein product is CASSAQGNAGYTF.

CDR3 sequence (DNA): TGTGCCTGGAGCCCCCCGGCAGGGCTTCGGACTGAAGCTTTCTTT. It encodes CAWSPPAGLRTEAFF. The chain links TRBV30 to TRBJ1-1, with a possible D match to TRBD1 (5 bases). This CDR3 has 15 amino acids. V was shortened by 3 bases and J by 5 bases, with 19 bases between the two germline ends. Germline-derived CDR1 and CDR2 are GTSNPN and SVGIG (reference sequence).

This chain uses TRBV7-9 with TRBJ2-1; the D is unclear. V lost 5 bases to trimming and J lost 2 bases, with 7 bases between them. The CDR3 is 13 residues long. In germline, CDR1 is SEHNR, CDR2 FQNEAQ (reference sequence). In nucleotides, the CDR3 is TGTGCCAGCAGCCCCCCTACCTACAATGAGCAGTTCTTC. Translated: CASSPPTYNEQFF.

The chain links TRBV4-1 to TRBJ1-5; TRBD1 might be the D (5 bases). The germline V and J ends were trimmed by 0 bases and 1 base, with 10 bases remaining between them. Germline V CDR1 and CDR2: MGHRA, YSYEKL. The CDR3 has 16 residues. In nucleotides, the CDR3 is TGCGCCAGCAGCCAAGAGTGGACACCCAGCAATCAGCCCCAGCATTTT. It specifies CASSQEWTPSNQPQHF.

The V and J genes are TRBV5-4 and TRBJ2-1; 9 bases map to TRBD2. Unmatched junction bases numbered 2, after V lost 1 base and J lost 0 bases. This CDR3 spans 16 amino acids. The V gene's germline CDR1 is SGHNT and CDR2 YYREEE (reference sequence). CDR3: CASSLLAGSSYNEQFF. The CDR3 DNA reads TGTGCCAGCAGCTTGCTAGCGGGGAGCTCCTACAATGAGCAGTTCTTC.

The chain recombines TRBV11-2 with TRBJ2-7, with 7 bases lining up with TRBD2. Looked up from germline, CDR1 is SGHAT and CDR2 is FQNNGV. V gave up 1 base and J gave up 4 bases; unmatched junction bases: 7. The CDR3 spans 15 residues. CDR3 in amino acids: CASSLGPSGAYEQYF. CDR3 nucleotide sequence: TGTGCCAGCAGCTTAGGGCCCAGCGGGGCTTACGAGCAGTACTTC. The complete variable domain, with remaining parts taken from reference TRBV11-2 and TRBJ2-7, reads EAGVAQSPRYKIIEKRQSVAFWCNPISGHATLYWYQQILGQGPKLLIQFQNNGVVDDSQLPKDRFSAERLKGVDSTLKIQPAKLEDSAVYLCASSLGPSGAYEQYFGPGTRLTVT.

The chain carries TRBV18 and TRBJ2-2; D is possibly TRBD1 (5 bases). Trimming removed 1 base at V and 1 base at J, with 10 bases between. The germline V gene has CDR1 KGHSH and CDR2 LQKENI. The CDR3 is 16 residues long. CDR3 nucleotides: TGTGCCAGCTCACCACAGACAGACTTGAACACCGGGGAGCTGTTTTTT. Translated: CASSPQTDLNTGELFF. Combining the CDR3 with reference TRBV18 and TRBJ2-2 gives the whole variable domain NAGVMQNPRHLVRRRGQEARLRCSPMKGHSHVYWYRQLPEEGLKFMVYLQKENIIDESGMPKERFSAEFPKEGPSILRIQQVVRGDSAAYFCASSPQTDLNTGELFFGEGSRLTVL.

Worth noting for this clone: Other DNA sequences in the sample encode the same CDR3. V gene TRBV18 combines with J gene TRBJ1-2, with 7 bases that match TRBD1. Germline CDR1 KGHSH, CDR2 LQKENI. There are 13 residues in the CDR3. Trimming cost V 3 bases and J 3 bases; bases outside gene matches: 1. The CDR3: CASSPGQDYGYTF. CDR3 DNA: TGTGCCAGCTCACCTGGACAGGACTATGGCTACACCTTC.

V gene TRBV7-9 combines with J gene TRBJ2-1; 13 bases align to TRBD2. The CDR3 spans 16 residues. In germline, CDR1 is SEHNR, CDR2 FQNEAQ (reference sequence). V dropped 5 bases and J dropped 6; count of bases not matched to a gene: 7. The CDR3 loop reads CASSQLAGGPVNEQFF. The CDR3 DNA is TGTGCCAGCAGCCAACTAGCGGGAGGGCCCGTCAATGAGCAGTTCTTC.

The CDR3, as DNA: TGTGCCAGCAGTCCCACAGGGGCCGCTTCGAACACTGAAGCTTTCTTT. This sequence encodes CASSPTGAASNTEAFF. The chain employs TRBV27 and TRBJ1-1, with 7 bases that match TRBD1. Germline CDR1 and CDR2: MNHEY and SMNVEV (reference sequence). Trimming removed 5 bases from V and 1 base from J; junction bases left unmatched: 10. The CDR3 extends over 16 amino acids.

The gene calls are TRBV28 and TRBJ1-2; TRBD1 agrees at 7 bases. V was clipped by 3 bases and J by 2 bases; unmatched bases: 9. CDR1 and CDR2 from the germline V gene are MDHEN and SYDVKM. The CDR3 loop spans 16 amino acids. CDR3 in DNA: TGTGCCAGCAGTTTTCCCCCGGGACAGAAAAACTATGGCTACACCTTC. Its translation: CASSFPPGQKNYGYTF.

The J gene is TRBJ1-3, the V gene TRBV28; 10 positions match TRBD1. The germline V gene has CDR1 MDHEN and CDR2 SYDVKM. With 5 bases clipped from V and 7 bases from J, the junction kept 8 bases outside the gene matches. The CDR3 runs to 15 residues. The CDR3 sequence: CASSPGTGVRNTIYF. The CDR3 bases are TGTGCCAGCAGTCCGGGGACAGGGGTGAGGAACACCATATATTTT.

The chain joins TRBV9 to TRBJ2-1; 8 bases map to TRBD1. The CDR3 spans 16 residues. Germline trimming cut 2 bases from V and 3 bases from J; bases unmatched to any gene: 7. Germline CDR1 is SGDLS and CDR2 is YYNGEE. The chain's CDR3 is CASSVRGQGLYNEQFF. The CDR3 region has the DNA TGTGCCAGCAGCGTCCGCGGACAGGGTCTCTACAATGAGCAGTTCTTC. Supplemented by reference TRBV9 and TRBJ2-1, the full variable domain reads DSGVTQTPKHLITATGQRVTLRCSPRSGDLSVYWYQQSLDQGLQFLIQYYNGEERAKGNILERFSAQQFPDLHSELNLSSLELGDSALYFCASSVRGQGLYNEQFFGPGTRLTVL.

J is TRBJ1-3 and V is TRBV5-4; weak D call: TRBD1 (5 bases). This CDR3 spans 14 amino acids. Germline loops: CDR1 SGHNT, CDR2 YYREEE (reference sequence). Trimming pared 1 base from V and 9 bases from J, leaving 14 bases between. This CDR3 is CASSLREGTGTIYF. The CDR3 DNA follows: TGTGCCAGCAGCTTGCGGGAGGGGACCGGCACCATATATTTT. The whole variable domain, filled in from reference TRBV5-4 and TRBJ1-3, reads ETGVTQSPTHLIKTRGQQVTLRCSSQSGHNTVSWYQQALGQGPQFIFQYYREEENGRGNFPPRFSGLQFPNYSSELNVNALELDDSALYLCASSLREGTGTIYFGEGSWLTVV.

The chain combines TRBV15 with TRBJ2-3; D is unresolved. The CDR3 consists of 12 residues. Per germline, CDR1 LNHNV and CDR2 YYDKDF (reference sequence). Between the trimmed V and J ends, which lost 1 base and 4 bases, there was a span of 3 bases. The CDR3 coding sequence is TGTGCCACCAGCAGAGGAGCAGATACGCAGTATTTT. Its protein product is CATSRGADTQYF. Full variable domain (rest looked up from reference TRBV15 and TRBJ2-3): DAMVIQNPRYQVTQFGKPVTLSCSQTLNHNVMYWYQQKSSQAPKLLFHYYDKDFNNEADTPDNFQSRRPNTSFCFLDIRSPGLGDTAMYLCATSRGADTQYFGPGTRLTVL.

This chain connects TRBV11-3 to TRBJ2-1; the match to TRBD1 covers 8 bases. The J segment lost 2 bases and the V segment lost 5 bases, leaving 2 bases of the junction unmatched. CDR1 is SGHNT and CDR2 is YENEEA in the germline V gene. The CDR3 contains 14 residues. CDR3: CASSPGGAYNEQFF. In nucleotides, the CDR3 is TGTGCCAGCAGCCCAGGGGGCGCCTACAATGAGCAGTTCTTC. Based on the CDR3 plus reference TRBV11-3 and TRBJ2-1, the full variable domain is EAGVVQSPRYKIIEKKQPVAFWCNPISGHNTLYWYLQNLGQGPELLIRYENEEAVDDSQLPKDRFSAERLKGVDSTLKIQPAELGDSAVYLCASSPGGAYNEQFFGPGTRLTVL.

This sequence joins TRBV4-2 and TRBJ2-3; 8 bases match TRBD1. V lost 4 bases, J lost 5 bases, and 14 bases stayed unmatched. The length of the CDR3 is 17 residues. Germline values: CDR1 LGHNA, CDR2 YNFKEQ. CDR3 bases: TGTGCCAGCAGCCGAGCACAGCAGGGGGCTGGTGGAGATACGCAGTATTTT. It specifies CASSRAQQGAGGDTQYF.

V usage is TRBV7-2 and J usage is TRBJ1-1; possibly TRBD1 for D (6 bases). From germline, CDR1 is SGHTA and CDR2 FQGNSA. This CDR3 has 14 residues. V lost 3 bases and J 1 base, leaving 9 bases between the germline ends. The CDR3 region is CASSLGHQNTEAFF. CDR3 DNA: TGTGCCAGCAGCTTGGGACACCAGAACACTGAAGCTTTCTTT.

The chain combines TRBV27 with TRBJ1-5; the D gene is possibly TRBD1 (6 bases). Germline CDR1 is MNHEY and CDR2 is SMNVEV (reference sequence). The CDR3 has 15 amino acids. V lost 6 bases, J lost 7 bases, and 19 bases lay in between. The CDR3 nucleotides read TGTGCCAGCAGCCTAACCACAGGGAAACGACAGCCCCAGCATTTT. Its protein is CASSLTTGKRQPQHF.

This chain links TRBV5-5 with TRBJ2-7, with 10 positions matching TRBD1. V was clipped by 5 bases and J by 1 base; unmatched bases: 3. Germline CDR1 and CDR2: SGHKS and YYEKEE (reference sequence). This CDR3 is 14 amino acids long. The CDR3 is CASSGTGESYEQYF. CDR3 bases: TGTGCCAGCAGTGGGACAGGGGAGTCCTACGAGCAGTACTTC.

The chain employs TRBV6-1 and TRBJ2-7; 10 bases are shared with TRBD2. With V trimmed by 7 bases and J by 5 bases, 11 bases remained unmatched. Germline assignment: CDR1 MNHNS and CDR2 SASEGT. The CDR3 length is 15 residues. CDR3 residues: CASTLSGGAIDEQYF. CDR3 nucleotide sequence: TGTGCCAGCACTTTGAGCGGGGGGGCCATCGACGAGCAGTACTTC.